Given below is one T cell receptor beta chain in context. This sample stems from a study of blood T cell repertoires in COVID-19. Looking at the study overall: Material from acute and convalescent COVID-19 was sourced from the United States, Italy and Spain. Sample material is recorded as cDNA or gDNA derived from T cells, B-cell-depleted T cells, or PBMCs.

The CDR3 length is 15 residues. Germline assignment: CDR1 SGHNT and CDR2 YENEEA. Trimming removed 4 bases from V and 1 base from J, with 10 bases in between. As handled by the study authors: Amplification from reference gene primers served as the basis for estimated nucleated cell counts. Here immunoSEQ multiplex PCR was the method, and the copy in TCRdb shows in-frame clones only, minus some. V and J calls and clone size are those listed in that table; D and trimming were worked out from the DNA. The sample records more than 70,000 clones, roughly 80% being singletons. The material sequenced was peripheral blood. This sequence originates from a human donor in a cohort sampled during active COVID-19. The V and J genes are TRBV11-3 and TRBJ2-2; D uncertain. The CDR3 region has the DNA TGTGCCAGCAGCTCCAACACAAAGAACACCGGGGAGCTGTTTTTT. It specifies CASSSNTKNTGELFF. The full variable domain, rest sourced from reference TRBV11-3 and TRBJ2-2, is EAGVVQSPRYKIIEKKQPVAFWCNPISGHNTLYWYLQNLGQGPELLIRYENEEAVDDSQLPKDRFSAERLKGVDSTLKIQPAELGDSAVYLCASSSNTKNTGELFFGEGSRLTVL.